These 2 T cell receptor beta chains share one sample of origin, sequenced in a study of cytomegalovirus exposure and HLA in healthy donors. The protocol was immunoSEQ multiplex PCR, while the TCRdb copy is restricted to in-frame clones and leaves out a portion. The sample consists of around 98,000 clones, more than 75% of them appearing once. The sample consisted of PBMCs. The origin of the receptors is a man aged 18 to 29 in good health and CMV-seropositive.

The chain recombines TRBV28 with TRBJ1-2; no clear D gene. The V gene's germline CDR1 is MDHEN and CDR2 SYDVKM. V was shortened by 9 bases and J by 2 bases, with 10 bases between the two germline ends. The CDR3 extends over 12 amino acids. The CDR3 DNA follows: TGTGCCAGTAGCGAGGGAAACTATGGCTACACCTTC. Encoded protein: CASSEGNYGYTF.

The chain recombines TRBV11-3 with TRBJ2-5; TRBD2 matches at 14 bases. Germline V lookup: CDR1 SGHNT, CDR2 YENEEA. The CDR3 extends over 16 amino acids. V lost 4 bases to trimming and J lost 2 bases; unmatched junction nucleotides: 3. The CDR3, as DNA: TGTGCCAGCAGCTCGGGGACTAGCGGGAGTCAAGAGACCCAGTACTTC. Translating it yields CASSSGTSGSQETQYF. The entire variable domain, with the rest obtained from reference TRBV11-3 and TRBJ2-5, is as follows: EAGVVQSPRYKIIEKKQPVAFWCNPISGHNTLYWYLQNLGQGPELLIRYENEEAVDDSQLPKDRFSAERLKGVDSTLKIQPAELGDSAVYLCASSSGTSGSQETQYFGPGTRLLVL.